A single sample gave rise to the 30 T cell receptor beta chains below, sequenced in a study of cytomegalovirus exposure and HLA in healthy donors. The repertoire was sequenced with immunoSEQ multiplex PCR; TCRdb's copy has only in-frame clones and lacks some. The profile covers around 190,000 clones, with roughly 81% appearing a single time and roughly 1.2% taken by the ten largest. Source material: PBMCs. The receptors come from a woman aged 30 to 39 in good health and CMV-seronegative.

The J gene is TRBJ2-7, the V gene TRBV7-9; 9 bases fit TRBD1. Trimming took 4 bases from V and 2 from J; bases not matched to a gene: 9. The CDR3 spans 16 residues. Germline CDR1 is SEHNR and CDR2 is FQNEAQ (reference sequence). The CDR3 DNA reads TGTGCCAGCAGCTCCAACACAGGGGGCCTAGCCTACGAGCAGTACTTC. As protein: CASSSNTGGLAYEQYF.

The gene calls are TRBV6-1 and TRBJ2-7, with 8 bases that match TRBD1. This CDR3 is built from 14 residues. From germline, CDR1 is MNHNS and CDR2 SASEGT. V lost 5 bases, J lost 10 bases, and 13 bases stayed unmatched. The DNA of the CDR3 is TGTGCCAGCAGTCGTGACCCGGAACAGGGGGAACAGTACTTC. It translates to CASSRDPEQGEQYF.

The chain recombines TRBV4-2 with TRBJ2-3, with 10 bases matching TRBD1. J lost 0 bases, V lost 4 bases, and 10 bases had no gene match. There are 18 residues in the CDR3. Germline lookup yields CDR1 LGHNA and CDR2 YNFKEQ. This CDR3 is CASSRQGAVFSSTDTQYF. The CDR3 nucleotides are TGTGCCAGCAGCCGACAGGGGGCGGTATTCTCTAGCACAGATACGCAGTATTTT.

This clone has a handful of counts. CDR3 region: CAWSVRGLYEQYF. The CDR3 nucleotides read TGTGCCTGGAGTGTACGGGGTCTGTACGAGCAGTACTTC. The chain recombines TRBV30 with TRBJ2-7, with D perhaps TRBD2 (5 bases). The CDR3 runs to 13 residues. From germline, CDR1 is GTSNPN and CDR2 SVGIG (reference sequence). Between the trimmed V and J ends, which lost 0 bases and 4 bases, there was a span of 10 bases.

The gene calls are TRBV2 and TRBJ2-5, with 13 bases that match TRBD2. CDR1 is SNHLY and CDR2 is FYNNEI in the germline V gene. The V segment lost 5 bases and the J segment 5 bases; nucleotides outside the gene matches: 5. This CDR3 has 15 residues. The CDR3 DNA sequence: TGTGCCAGCAGTACTAGCGGGAGGGCCACGGAGACCCAGTACTTC. Encoded protein: CASSTSGRATETQYF.

The genes are TRBV4-1 and TRBJ2-7; maybe TRBD2 (6 bases). The CDR3 loop spans 15 amino acids. In germline, CDR1 is MGHRA, CDR2 YSYEKL. Trimming took 3 bases from V and 3 from J, leaving 15 bases between them. The CDR3 region is CASSHPSEGFYEQYF. For the CDR3, the DNA is TGCGCCAGCAGCCACCCCTCGGAGGGGTTCTACGAGCAGTACTTC.

This chain uses TRBV5-6 with TRBJ2-7, with a possible D match to TRBD2 (6 bases). Trimming shortened V by 5 bases and J by 2 bases, and 14 bases separated the two germline ends. The CDR3 is made up of 14 amino acids. Germline CDR1 SGHDT, CDR2 YYEEEE. CDR3 sequence reads: CASRELGEAYEQYF. The CDR3 DNA is TGTGCCAGCAGAGAACTAGGGGAGGCCTACGAGCAGTACTTC. The full variable domain, in which reference TRBV5-6 and TRBJ2-7 provide the parts outside the CDR3, is DAGVTQSPTHLIKTRGQQVTLRCSPKSGHDTVSWYQQALGQGPQFIFQYYEEEERQRGNFPDRFSGHQFPNYSSELNVNALLLGDSALYLCASRELGEAYEQYFGPGTRLTVT.

This clone has only one observation. The chain recombines TRBV4-1 with TRBJ2-4; maybe TRBD2 (6 bases). The germline V and J ends were trimmed by 0 bases and 8 bases, with 20 bases remaining between them. Germline V gene data show CDR1 as MGHRA and CDR2 as YSYEKL. This CDR3 is built from 17 residues. The DNA for the CDR3 is TGCGCCAGCAGCCAAGAACGGGACTCCATTGGAGCAGACATTCAGTACTTC. It specifies CASSQERDSIGADIQYF.

The chain carries TRBV6-1 and TRBJ1-2, with 10 bases matching TRBD1. Looked up from germline, CDR1 is MNHNS and CDR2 is SASEGT. V lost 0 bases to trimming and J lost 6 bases; unmatched junction nucleotides: 1. The CDR3 runs 14 residues. CDR3 bases: TGTGCCAGCAGTGAAGCCGGGACAGGGGATGGCTACACCTTC. It yields the protein CASSEAGTGDGYTF.

The V call is TRBV18, the J call TRBJ2-7, with D perhaps matching TRBD1 (6 bases). Germline CDR1 reads KGHSH; CDR2 reads LQKENI. The V and J ends lost 3 bases and 0 bases respectively, with 15 bases between them. The CDR3 consists of 16 residues. Here the CDR3 reads CASSPGGGSSSYEQYF. The DNA of the CDR3 is TGTGCCAGCTCACCTGGTGGGGGCTCGAGCTCCTACGAGCAGTACTTC.

The DNA for the CDR3 is TGTGCCAGCAATACAGGGGGCGAGGACGAGCAGTACTTC. Amino acids: CASNTGGEDEQYF. The rearrangement uses TRBV27 and TRBJ2-7; 9 bases line up with TRBD1. V lost 7 bases and J lost 5; bases outside the gene matches: 6. CDR3 length: 13 amino acids. From germline, CDR1 is MNHEY and CDR2 SMNVEV (reference sequence).

This clone was found once. DNA for the CDR3: TGTGCCAGCAGTCTGATAGGAGGAACAACTAATGAAAAACTGTTTTTT. Encoded protein: CASSLIGGTTNEKLFF. The chain joins TRBV25-1 to TRBJ1-4; D unclear. CDR1 is MGHDK and CDR2 is SYGVNS in the germline V gene. This CDR3 is built from 16 residues. V lost 5 bases and J 0 bases, leaving 13 bases between the germline ends.

This chain joins TRBV7-7 and TRBJ2-1, with D possibly being TRBD1 (5 bases). The germline gives CDR1 SSHAT, CDR2 FNYEAQ (reference sequence). The CDR3 is 15 amino acids. V lost 2 bases, J lost 8 bases, and 16 bases lay in between. CDR3 loop: CASSLRGGSIDEQFF. CDR3 bases: TGTGCCAGCAGCTTAAGGGGTGGCAGTATAGATGAGCAGTTCTTC.

The rearrangement links TRBV18 to TRBJ2-7, with TRBD2 matching over 10 bases. This CDR3 region has 15 residues. V dropped 3 bases and J dropped 0; count of bases not matched to a gene: 2. In germline, CDR1 is KGHSH, CDR2 LQKENI. The CDR3 sequence: CASSPTSGDSYEQYF. Written as DNA, the CDR3 is TGTGCCAGCTCACCTACTAGCGGGGACTCCTACGAGCAGTACTTC.

V usage is TRBV7-2 and J usage is TRBJ2-7; 12 positions match TRBD1. V lost 0 bases to trimming and J lost 2 bases; unmatched junction nucleotides: 2. The CDR3 covers 16 residues. Germline CDR1 is SGHTA and CDR2 is FQGNSA. The CDR3 sequence: CASSLAGTGGTYEQYF. In DNA, the CDR3 is TGTGCCAGCAGCTTAGCGGGGACAGGGGGCACCTACGAGCAGTACTTC.

This clone was detected ten times or more. Other nucleotide sequences in the sample specify the same CDR3. The chain is built from TRBV7-6 and TRBJ1-1, with D unresolved. The CDR3 is 13 residues long. Per the germline V gene, CDR1 is SGHVS and CDR2 is FNYEAQ. Trimming shortened V by 1 base and J by 1 base, and 4 bases separated the two germline ends. This chain's CDR3 is CASSLEQNTEAFF. The DNA for the CDR3 is TGTGCCAGCAGCTTAGAACAGAACACTGAAGCTTTCTTT.

This chain connects TRBV6-4 to TRBJ2-2; no clear D gene. V shed 2 bases and J shed 5 bases, with 12 bases lying between them. Germline lookup yields CDR1 MRHNA and CDR2 SNTAGT. This CDR3 is built from 15 residues. CDR3 sequence reads: CASSDVLRGTGELFF. CDR3 sequence (DNA): TGTGCCAGCAGTGACGTCCTTCGAGGTACCGGGGAGCTGTTTTTT.

The chain couples TRBV6-5 to TRBJ2-7; D not certain. The germline CDR1 and CDR2 sequences are MNHEY and SVGAGI. The CDR3 loop spans 15 amino acids. Trimming stripped 6 bases from V and 3 bases from J, with 18 bases between. CDR3 DNA sequence: TGTGCCAGCAGGGCAGACTGGAACACCCACTACGAGCAGTACTTC. Translating it yields CASRADWNTHYEQYF.

The sample holds one count of this clone. This sequence joins TRBV30 and TRBJ1-4, with 7 bases identical to TRBD1. Per the germline V gene, CDR1 is GTSNPN and CDR2 is SVGIG (reference sequence). V shed 1 base and J 0 bases; nucleotides not matched to a gene: 8. The CDR3 runs to 17 residues. The CDR3 spells CAWSAPTGFTTNEKLFF. For the CDR3, the DNA is TGTGCCTGGAGTGCTCCGACAGGGTTTACAACTAATGAAAAACTGTTTTTT.

The chain employs TRBV2 and TRBJ2-7, with D possibly matching TRBD1 (6 bases). CDR1 and CDR2 (germline): SNHLY, FYNNEI. Trimming took off 8 bases at V and 0 bases at J, with 14 bases between the two ends. This CDR3 has 14 amino acids. The CDR3 sequence: CASAGTPTSYEQYF. CDR3 DNA: TGTGCCAGCGCCGGGACACCAACCTCCTACGAGCAGTACTTC.

This clone was seen more than once but under ten times. The rearrangement uses TRBV18 and TRBJ2-7; D uncertain. Germline lookup yields CDR1 KGHSH and CDR2 LQKENI. With 5 bases removed from V and 6 bases from J, the gap between germline ends came to 17 bases. CDR3 length: 14 residues. CDR3 in DNA: TGTGCCAGCTCATCTCTGGCAGGTACCGGCGAGCAGTACTTC. It codes for CASSSLAGTGEQYF.

The gene calls are TRBV5-6 and TRBJ2-1, with a possible D match to TRBD2 (6 bases). V lost 3 bases, J lost 0 bases, and 10 bases lay in between. The CDR3 sequence is 15 residues long. Germline loops: CDR1 SGHDT, CDR2 YYEEEE. CDR3 nucleotide sequence: TGTGCCAGCAGCTGGGGGACTGGCTCCTACAATGAGCAGTTCTTC. It codes for CASSWGTGSYNEQFF.

CDR3 bases: TGTGCCAGCAGTTGGGACAGATCCCGCAATCAGCCCCAGCATTTT. This gives the protein CASSWDRSRNQPQHF. The rearrangement links TRBV7-2 to TRBJ1-5, with 7 bases matching TRBD1. V gave up 6 bases and J gave up 2 bases; unmatched junction bases: 7. From germline, CDR1 is SGHTA and CDR2 FQGNSA. CDR3 size: 15 residues.

A word on this clone: Other nucleotide sequences in the sample specify the same CDR3. This CDR3 reads CASSPGGSNQPQHF. The CDR3 bases are TGCGCCAGCAGCCCAGGGGGAAGCAATCAGCCCCAGCATTTT. V gene TRBV5-1 combines with J gene TRBJ1-5, with 7 bases fitting TRBD1. Germline CDR1 and CDR2: SGHRS and YFSETQ. J lost 1 base, V lost 4 bases, and 2 bases had no gene match. CDR3 length equals 14 residues.

The V and J genes are TRBV19 and TRBJ1-2; 8 nucleotides agree with TRBD1. The germline CDR1 and CDR2 sequences are LNHDA and SQIVND (reference sequence). Trimming at V came to 6 bases and at J to 6 bases, leaving 15 bases not matched to a gene. The CDR3 totals 16 residues. CDR3 loop: CASRNEDRALLNGYTF. DNA for the CDR3: TGTGCCAGTAGAAATGAGGACAGGGCGTTACTAAATGGCTACACCTTC.

This sequence joins TRBV2 and TRBJ1-2, with a tentative D call TRBD1 (6 bases). The germline gives CDR1 SNHLY, CDR2 FYNNEI. The V end was cut by 3 bases, the J end by 5 bases, with 13 bases between. There are 14 residues in the CDR3. The CDR3 DNA follows: TGTGCCAGCAGTGAGTGGCAGGGGTCTTATGGCTACACCTTC. Encoded protein: CASSEWQGSYGYTF.

This clone was recorded only once. The CDR3 DNA is TGCGCCAGCAGCTACTCCGGGACTAGCGGCAATGAGCAGTTCTTC. Translation gives CASSYSGTSGNEQFF. The chain employs TRBV5-1 and TRBJ2-1; 11 nucleotides agree with TRBD2. Germline V lookup: CDR1 SGHRS, CDR2 YFSETQ. After removal of 3 bases from V and 6 bases from J, the junction contained 5 bases not matched to a gene. CDR3 length: 15 residues.

The chain carries TRBV5-1 and TRBJ1-5; 7 nucleotides line up with TRBD1. The CDR3 spans 15 residues. V lost 1 base and J lost 4; bases outside the gene matches: 5. Germline CDR1 SGHRS, CDR2 YFSETQ. CDR3 protein: CASSLRTGENQPQHF. CDR3 sequence (DNA): TGCGCCAGCAGCTTGAGGACAGGTGAGAATCAGCCCCAGCATTTT. The whole variable domain, filled in from reference TRBV5-1 and TRBJ1-5, reads KAGVTQTPRYLIKTRGQQVTLSCSPISGHRSVSWYQQTPGQGLQFLFEYFSETQRNKGNFPGRFSGRQFSNSRSEMNVSTLELGDSALYLCASSLRTGENQPQHFGDGTRLSIL.

The chain employs TRBV14 and TRBJ2-7; TRBD1 matches at 12 bases. Looked up from germline, CDR1 is SGHDN and CDR2 is FVKESK. V lost 4 bases to trimming and J lost 9 bases; unmatched junction nucleotides: 7. CDR3 length equals 14 residues. The CDR3 nucleotides read TGTGCCAGCAGCCGTGCAGGGACAGGGGGCCGGCAGTACTTC. Protein sequence: CASSRAGTGGRQYF.

The rearrangement joins TRBV30 to TRBJ1-2; TRBD1 aligns across 7 bases. This CDR3 comprises 14 residues. The germline V gene has CDR1 GTSNPN and CDR2 SVGIG (reference sequence). J was trimmed by 4 bases and V by 8 bases; bases with no gene match: 13. Here the CDR3 reads CAGYAGQLSYGYTF. Here the CDR3 DNA reads TGTGCCGGGTACGCGGGACAGTTGTCCTATGGCTACACCTTC.